This TCR beta chain appears in the sequencing data of a study of control samples from healthy donors and cancer patients. Generated by immunoSEQ multiplex PCR, the TCRdb table keeps only in-frame clones and is missing some. The repertoire includes about 150,000 clones, about 94% of them detected once, and 4.5% to 6% sits in the top ten. The CDR3 totals 16 residues. The J segment lost 0 bases and the V segment lost 3 bases, leaving 7 bases of the junction unmatched. Germline CDR1 reads GTSNPN; CDR2 reads SVGIG (reference sequence). This clone appeared once. The sample consisted of blood. The sequence was obtained from a man aged 35-49 years in good health. V and J are TRBV30 and TRBJ2-1; 8 bases fit TRBD2. The CDR3 protein is CAWRALGTSSYNEQFF. The CDR3 coding sequence is TGTGCCTGGAGGGCCCTCGGGACTAGCTCCTACAATGAGCAGTTCTTC.